This T cell receptor beta chain was recorded in a study of Graves' ophthalmopathy and Graves' hyperthyroidism. The sequenced template was RNA, covering the TCR beta CDR3 region. RT-PCR with HTBI primers came first, then second-round multiplex PCR. MiXCR, run by TCRdb on the multiplex PCR reads, gives a single entry per CDR3 protein. The data show approximately 160,000 distinct CDR3 sequences, 35% to 45% seen once. The CDR3 covers 14 residues. V was trimmed by 3 bases and J by 0 bases, leaving 6 bases between them. From germline, CDR1 is LGHNT and CDR2 FRNRAP. A duration under 3 months, NOSPECS ≥4, CAS ≥3 and moderate-to-severe activity characterized the donors with ophthalmopathy.

Sequencing input: peripheral blood. V gene TRBV12-5 combines with J gene TRBJ1-5, with a tentative D call TRBD1 (5 bases). The TCR comes from a man younger than 45 with Graves' ophthalmopathy. The CDR3 sequence is CASGFRDSNQPQHF. Written as DNA, the CDR3 is TGTGCTAGTGGTTTCAGGGATAGCAATCAGCCCCAGCATTTT.